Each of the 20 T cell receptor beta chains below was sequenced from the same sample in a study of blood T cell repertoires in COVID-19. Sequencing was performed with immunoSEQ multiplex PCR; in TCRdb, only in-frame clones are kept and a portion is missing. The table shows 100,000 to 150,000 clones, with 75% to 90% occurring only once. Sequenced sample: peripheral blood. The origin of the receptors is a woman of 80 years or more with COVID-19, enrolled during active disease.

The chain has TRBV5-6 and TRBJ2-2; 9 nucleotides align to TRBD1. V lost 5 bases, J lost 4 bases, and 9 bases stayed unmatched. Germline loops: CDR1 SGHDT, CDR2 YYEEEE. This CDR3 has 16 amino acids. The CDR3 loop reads CASRLGWTGVTGELFF. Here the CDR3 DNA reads TGTGCCAGCAGGCTTGGGTGGACAGGGGTCACCGGGGAGCTGTTTTTT.

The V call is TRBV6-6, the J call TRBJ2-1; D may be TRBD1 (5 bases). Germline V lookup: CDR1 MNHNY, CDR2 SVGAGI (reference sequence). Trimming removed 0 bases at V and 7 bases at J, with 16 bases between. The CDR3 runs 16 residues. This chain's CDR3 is CASSYSLQGPANEQFF. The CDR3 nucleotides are TGTGCCAGCAGTTACTCGCTGCAGGGTCCTGCAAATGAGCAGTTCTTC.

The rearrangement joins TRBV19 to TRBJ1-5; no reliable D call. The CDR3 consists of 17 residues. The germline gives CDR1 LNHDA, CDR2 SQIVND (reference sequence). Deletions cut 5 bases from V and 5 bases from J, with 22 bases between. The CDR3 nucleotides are TGTGCCAGTAGTCCGTGGACGGATGAGTGGAGGTATCAGCCCCAGCATTTT. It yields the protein CASSPWTDEWRYQPQHF.

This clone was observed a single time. The CDR3 loop is CASSPASGRAAYNEQFF. The CDR3, as DNA: TGTGCCAGCTCACCAGCTAGCGGGAGAGCTGCCTACAATGAGCAGTTCTTC. V and J are TRBV18 and TRBJ2-1, with 10 bases that match TRBD2. CDR1 and CDR2 (germline): KGHSH, LQKENI. CDR3 size: 17 residues. V was clipped by 2 bases and J by 2 bases; unmatched bases: 6.

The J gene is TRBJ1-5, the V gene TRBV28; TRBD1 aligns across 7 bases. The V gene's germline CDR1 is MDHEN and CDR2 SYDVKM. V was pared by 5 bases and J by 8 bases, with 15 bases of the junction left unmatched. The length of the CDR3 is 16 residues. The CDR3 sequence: CASSDPGTVGSKPQHF. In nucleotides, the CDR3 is TGTGCCAGCAGTGACCCAGGGACAGTGGGTTCGAAGCCCCAGCATTTT.

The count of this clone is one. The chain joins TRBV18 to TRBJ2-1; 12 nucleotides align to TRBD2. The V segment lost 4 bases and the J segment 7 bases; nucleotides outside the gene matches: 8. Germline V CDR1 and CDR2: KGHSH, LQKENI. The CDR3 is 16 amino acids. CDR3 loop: CASSRPLAGGGNEQFF. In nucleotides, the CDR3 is TGTGCCAGCTCACGTCCACTAGCGGGAGGTGGTAATGAGCAGTTCTTC.

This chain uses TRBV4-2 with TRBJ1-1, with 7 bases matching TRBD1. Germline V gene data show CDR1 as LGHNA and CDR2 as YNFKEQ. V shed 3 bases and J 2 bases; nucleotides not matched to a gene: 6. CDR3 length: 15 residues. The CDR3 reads CASSQEGQINTEAFF. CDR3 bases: TGTGCCAGCAGCCAGGAGGGACAGATTAACACTGAAGCTTTCTTT.

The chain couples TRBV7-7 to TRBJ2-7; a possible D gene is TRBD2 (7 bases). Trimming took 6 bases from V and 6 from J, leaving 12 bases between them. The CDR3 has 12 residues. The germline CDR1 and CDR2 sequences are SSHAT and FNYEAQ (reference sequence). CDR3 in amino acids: CASRTRGGEQYF. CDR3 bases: TGTGCCAGCAGAACTAGGGGGGGCGAGCAGTACTTC.

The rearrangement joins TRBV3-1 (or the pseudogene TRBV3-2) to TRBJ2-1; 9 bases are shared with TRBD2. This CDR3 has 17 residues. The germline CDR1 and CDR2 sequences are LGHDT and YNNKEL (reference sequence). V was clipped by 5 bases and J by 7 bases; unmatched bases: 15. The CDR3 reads CASSRLRREGPGNEQFF. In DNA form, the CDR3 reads TGTGCCAGCAGCAGGTTAAGGCGGGAGGGCCCCGGGAATGAGCAGTTCTTC.

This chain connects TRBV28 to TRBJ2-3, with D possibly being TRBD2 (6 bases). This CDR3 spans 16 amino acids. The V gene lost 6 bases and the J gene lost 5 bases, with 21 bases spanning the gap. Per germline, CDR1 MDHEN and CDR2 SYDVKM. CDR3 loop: CASSHSTMTGLDTQYF. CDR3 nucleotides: TGTGCCAGCAGCCACTCTACGATGACGGGACTAGATACGCAGTATTTT.

CDR3: CASSDGSSTDTQYF. The CDR3 coding sequence is TGTGCCAGCAGCGACGGGAGCTCCACAGATACGCAGTATTTT. V gene TRBV5-4 combines with J gene TRBJ2-3; tentatively, D is TRBD2 (6 bases). The V gene's germline CDR1 is SGHNT and CDR2 YYREEE (reference sequence). V lost 4 bases, J lost 2 bases, and 11 bases lay in between. This CDR3 has 14 residues.

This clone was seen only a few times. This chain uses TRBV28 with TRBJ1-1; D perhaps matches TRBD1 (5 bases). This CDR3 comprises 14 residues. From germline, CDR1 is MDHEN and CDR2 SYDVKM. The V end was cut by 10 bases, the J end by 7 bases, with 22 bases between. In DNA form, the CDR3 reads TGTGCCACGAATCTTTCCGGGACGCGGGGTGAAGCTTTCTTT. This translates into CATNLSGTRGEAFF. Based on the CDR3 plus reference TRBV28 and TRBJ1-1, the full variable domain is DVKVTQSSRYLVKRTGEKVFLECVQDMDHENMFWYRQDPGLGLRLIYFSYDVKMKEKGDIPEGYSVSREKKERFSLILESASTNQTSMYLCATNLSGTRGEAFFGQGTRLTVV.

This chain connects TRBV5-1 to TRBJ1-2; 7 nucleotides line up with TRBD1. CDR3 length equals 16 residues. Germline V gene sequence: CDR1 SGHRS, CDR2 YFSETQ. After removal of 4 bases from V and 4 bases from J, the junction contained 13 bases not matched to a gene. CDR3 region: CASSQGGFNGPYGYTF. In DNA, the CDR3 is TGCGCCAGCAGCCAGGGGGGATTCAACGGACCCTATGGCTACACCTTC.

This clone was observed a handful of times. Written as DNA, the CDR3 is TGTGCCAGTATGCGACAGGGGGAGTATCTCCTCCACTTT. This sequence encodes CASMRQGEYLLHF. The rearrangement links TRBV19 to TRBJ1-6; 9 positions agree with TRBD1. The V segment lost 7 bases and the J segment 15 bases; nucleotides outside the gene matches: 10. The CDR3 sequence is 13 residues long. Per germline, CDR1 LNHDA and CDR2 SQIVND (reference sequence).

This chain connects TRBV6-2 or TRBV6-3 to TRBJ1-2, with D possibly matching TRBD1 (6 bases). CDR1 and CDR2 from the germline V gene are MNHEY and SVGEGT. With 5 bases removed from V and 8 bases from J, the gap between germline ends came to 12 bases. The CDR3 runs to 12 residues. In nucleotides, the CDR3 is TGTGCCAGCAGTCTGCAGGGGCACGGCTACACCTTC. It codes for CASSLQGHGYTF.

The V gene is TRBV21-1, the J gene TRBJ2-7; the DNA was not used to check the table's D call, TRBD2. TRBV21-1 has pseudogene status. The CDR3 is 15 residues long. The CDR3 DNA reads TGTGCCAGCAGCAAAAGCGGGGAAAGCTCCTACGAGCAGTACTTC. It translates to CASSKSGESSYEQYF.

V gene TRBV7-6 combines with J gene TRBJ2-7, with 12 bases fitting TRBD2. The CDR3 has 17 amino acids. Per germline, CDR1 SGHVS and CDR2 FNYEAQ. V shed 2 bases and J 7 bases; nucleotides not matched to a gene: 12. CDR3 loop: CASSLLLAGGTGREQYF. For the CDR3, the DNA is TGTGCCAGCAGCTTATTACTAGCGGGAGGCACGGGTCGGGAGCAGTACTTC.

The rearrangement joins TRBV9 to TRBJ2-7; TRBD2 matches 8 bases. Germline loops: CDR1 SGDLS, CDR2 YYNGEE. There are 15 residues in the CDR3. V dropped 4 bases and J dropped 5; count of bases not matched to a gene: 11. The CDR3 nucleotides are TGTGCCAGCAGCCGAACAGCGGGAGTTGAACACGAGCAGTACTTC. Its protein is CASSRTAGVEHEQYF.

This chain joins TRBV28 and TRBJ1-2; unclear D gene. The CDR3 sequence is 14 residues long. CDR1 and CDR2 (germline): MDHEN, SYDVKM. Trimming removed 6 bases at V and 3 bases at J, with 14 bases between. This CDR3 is CASSQRSVDYGYTF. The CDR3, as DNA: TGTGCCAGCAGCCAACGGTCGGTGGACTATGGCTACACCTTC.

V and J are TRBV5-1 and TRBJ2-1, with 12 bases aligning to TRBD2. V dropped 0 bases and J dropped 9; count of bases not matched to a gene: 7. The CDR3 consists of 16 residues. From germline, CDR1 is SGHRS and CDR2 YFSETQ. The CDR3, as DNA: TGCGCCAGCAGCTTGGAGACTAGCGGGAGAGGAGGTGAGCAGTTCTTC. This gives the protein CASSLETSGRGGEQFF.